A selection of T cell receptor beta chains follows, all from one sample in a study of blood T cell repertoires in COVID-19. The assay was immunoSEQ multiplex PCR, and TCRdb's table has in-frame clones only and misses some. The sample has about 48,000 clones; more than 75% are singletons. Sequenced material: peripheral blood. The receptors were sampled from a woman aged 60-75 years with acute or convalescent COVID-19. Each CDR3 is given with its conserved first and last residue. D genes are given only for firm matches. Only some rows state a clone size, as once, few, many or a class for expanded clones.

>TRBD1|TRBJ1-5|TRBV19|once
TGTGCCAGTAGTGTGGACAGGGGGCATCAGCCCCAGCATTTT
CASSVDRGHQPQHF
>-|TRBJ2-1|TRBV12-3/TRBV12-4|-
TGTGCCAGTGGGGGCCCCCACAATGAGCAGTTCTTC
CASGGPHNEQFF
>TRBD1|TRBJ2-2|TRBV18|few
TGTGCCAGCTCACCAAGATCAGGGGGATCCACCGGGGAGCTGTTTTTT
CASSPRSGGSTGELFF
>-|TRBJ1-5|TRBV13|few
TGTGCCAGCAGCAATCGAGGGGGTGGTCAGCCCCAGCATTTT
CASSNRGGGQPQHF
>-|TRBJ2-2|TRBV14|-
TGTGCCAGCAGCCCCATCACCGGGGAGCTGTTTTTT
CASSPITGELFF
>TRBD1|TRBJ2-5|TRBV5-5|-
TGTGCCAGCAGCAGACAGGGGCTGGTGGGGGAGACCCAGTACTTC
CASSRQGLVGETQYF
>-|TRBJ1-6|TRBV27|-
TGTGCCAGCAGTTTTAGTCGAGATTCACCCCTCCACTTT
CASSFSRDSPLHF
>TRBD2|TRBJ2-1|TRBV7-2|-
TGTGCCAGCAGCTTAGTTTCTAGCGGGGTGGCCAATGAGCAGTTCTTC
CASSLVSSGVANEQFF
>-|TRBJ2-2|TRBV11-3|-
TGTGCCAGCAGCAAAGAAGGCCAGCGGGACACCGGGGAGCTGTTTTTT
CASSKEGQRDTGELFF
>-|TRBJ1-3|TRBV6-6|-
TGTGCCAGCAGCCCCGGACTGTCTGGAAACACCATATATTTT
CASSPGLSGNTIYF
>TRBD2|TRBJ2-1|TRBV7-8|large
TGTGCCAGCAGCTTACCGACTAGCGGGAGGGTCCACAATGAGCAGTTCTTC
CASSLPTSGRVHNEQFF
>-|TRBJ2-2|TRBV11-1|once
TGTGCCAGCAGCTTACAACAGTTCAACACCGGGGAGCTGTTTTTT
CASSLQQFNTGELFF
>-|TRBJ1-1|TRBV5-4|-
TGTGCCAGCAGCTTAAAGCGCAACACTGAAGCTTTCTTT
CASSLKRNTEAFF
>-|TRBJ1-1|TRBV29-1|-
TGCAGCGTTGTAGTCGGGCAGGGGCTGACTGAAGCTTTCTTT
CSVVVGQGLTEAFF
>-|TRBJ1-2|TRBV9|-
TGTGCCAGCAGCGACCTTACAGGCCTCCTCTACACCTTC
CASSDLTGLLYTF
>TRBD2|TRBJ2-7|TRBV7-2|-
TGTGCCAGCAGCCTCAGTGGCGGGAGCTCCTACGAGCAGTACTTC
CASSLSGGSSYEQYF
>-|TRBJ1-1|TRBV19|-
TGTGCCAGTAGTCTAAAGATGAACACTGAAGCTTTCTTT
CASSLKMNTEAFF
>-|TRBJ1-3|TRBV4-2|few
TGTGCCAGCAGCCAAGATCAGGACAGCTCTGGAAACACCATATATTTT
CASSQDQDSSGNTIYF
>TRBD1|TRBJ1-1|TRBV12-3/TRBV12-4|-
TGTGCCAGCAGTTCTTTCCGGGACAGCGAAGCTTTCTTT
CASSSFRDSEAFF
>-|TRBJ2-3|TRBV11-3|-
TGTGCCAGCAGCTGGGGGCCCCAGGATACGCAGTATTTT
CASSWGPQDTQYF
>TRBD2|TRBJ2-1|TRBV5-4|-
TGTGCCAGCAGCTGGGGACTAGCGGGAGGGGACCTCTACAATGAGCAGTTCTTC
CASSWGLAGGDLYNEQFF
>TRBD2|TRBJ2-3|TRBV27|-
TGTGCCAGCAGTTTATACGGGGGGGGCACAGATACGCAGTATTTT
CASSLYGGGTDTQYF
>-|TRBJ2-3|TRBV18|-
TGTGCCAGCTCACCACCGGGAGACACAGATACGCAGTATTTT
CASSPPGDTDTQYF
>-|TRBJ2-1|TRBV9|-
TGTGCCAGCAGCGAGTGGCCCAATGGGCGGGACAGCAATGAGCAGTTCTTC
CASSEWPNGRDSNEQFF
>-|TRBJ2-7|TRBV5-1|-
TGCGCCAGCAGCTTGGTCGGTCCCGGGGAGCAGTACTTC
CASSLVGPGEQYF
>-|TRBJ1-1|TRBV6-1|-
TGTGCCAGCAGTGAGGGCAGGAACACTGAAGCTTTCTTT
CASSEGRNTEAFF
>TRBD2|TRBJ2-1|TRBV11-3|-
TGTGCCAGCGGCCCGGGCGGGAGTAGAGATGAGCAGTTCTTC
CASGPGGSRDEQFF
>-|TRBJ1-1|TRBV9|-
TGTGCCAGCAGCAGGGGTCCAGGGGACACTGAAGCTTTCTTT
CASSRGPGDTEAFF
>TRBD2|TRBJ2-5|TRBV6-2/TRBV6-3|once
TGTGCCAGCAGTTACTCAATTGTGGCGGGGGGGGAGGAGGAGACCCAGTACTTC
CASSYSIVAGGEEETQYF
>TRBD2|TRBJ2-3|TRBV5-1|-
TGCGCCAGCTCCCTCGGGCGCGGCGGGGGGCTAGATACGCAGTATTTT
CASSLGRGGGLDTQYF
>-|TRBJ2-2|TRBV12-5|once
TGTGCTAGTGGTTTCGGGGGGCGGAACACCGGGGAGCTGTTTTTT
CASGFGGRNTGELFF
>-|TRBJ1-1|TRBV21-1|-
TGTGCCAGCAGCAAATGGTGGGGACAGAACACTGAAGCTTTCTTT
CASSKWWGQNTEAFF
>-|TRBJ2-5|TRBV5-1|few
TGCGCCAGCAGCTTGGCGGGTTCCGGGGAGACCCAGTACTTC
CASSLAGSGETQYF
>TRBD2|TRBJ2-1|TRBV7-3|-
TGTGCCAGCAGCTCCCTCCCTACGACTAGCGGGGGCCCTAGCTCCTACAATGAGCAGTTCTTC
CASSSLPTTSGGPSSYNEQFF
>TRBD2|TRBJ2-7|TRBV5-4|-
TGTGCCAGCAGCCTCGGTGGTACTAGCGGGAGAGGGACCTACGAGCAGTACTTC
CASSLGGTSGRGTYEQYF
>-|TRBJ2-1|TRBV19|-
TGTGCCAGTAGTATTCCAGGACTAACGGCCTACAATGAGCAGTTCTTC
CASSIPGLTAYNEQFF
>TRBD1|TRBJ2-3|TRBV14|-
TGTGCCAGCAGCCAAGTACTCATAGCAGGGGGCTTCGGAAATACGCAGTATTTT
CASSQVLIAGGFGNTQYF
>-|TRBJ2-3|TRBV2|few
TGTGCCAGCAGTGATTGGGGGGGCCGCGCAGATACGCAGTATTTT
CASSDWGGRADTQYF
>-|TRBJ1-2|TRBV3-1/TRBV3-2|-
TGTGCCAGCAGCCCCCAGGACAGAGCTAACTATGGCTACACCTTC
CASSPQDRANYGYTF
>-|TRBJ1-3|TRBV7-8|many
TGTGCCAGCAGCCAGACTCGACTCTCTGGAAACACCATATATTTT
CASSQTRLSGNTIYF
>TRBD2|TRBJ2-5|TRBV4-1|-
TGCGCCAGCAGCCGGTTAGCGGGACTAGAGACCCAGTACTTC
CASSRLAGLETQYF
>-|TRBJ1-2|TRBV6-5|-
TGTGCCAGCAGCCAAGACAGGATGCCCTATGGCTACACCTTC
CASSQDRMPYGYTF
>-|TRBJ2-1|TRBV21-1|-
TGTGCCAGCAGCACCCGTGGGACTAGCGGGGGGGCAAGGGGTGAGCAGTTCTTC
CASSTRGTSGGARGEQFF
>-|TRBJ1-1|TRBV5-6|once
TGTGCCAGCAGCTCAGCCGCTAGGGAAGCTTTCTTT
CASSSAAREAFF
>-|TRBJ2-7|TRBV23-1|-
TGCGCCACCAAGACCGGGATAACCTACGAGCAGTACTTC
CATKTGITYEQYF
>TRBD1|TRBJ2-7|TRBV25-1|-
TGTGCCAGCAGTCCCCCGGGACAGGGTACCGAGCAGTACTTC
CASSPPGQGTEQYF
>TRBD2|TRBJ2-7|TRBV29-1|once
TGCAGCGCCGGACTAGCGGGGGTCGACGACGAGCAGTACTTC
CSAGLAGVDDEQYF
>-|TRBJ1-4|TRBV5-5|-
TGTGCCAGCAGCTTGCCGGCGGGTTCGAAGATTGAAAAACTGTTTTTT
CASSLPAGSKIEKLFF
>TRBD2|TRBJ2-2|TRBV7-2|-
TGTGCCAGCAGCTCCACTAGCGGGAACGGGGAGCTGTTTTTT
CASSSTSGNGELFF
>-|TRBJ1-2|TRBV5-5|-
TGTGCCAGCAGCCTCTTGGGAGAATTGAACTATGGCTACACCTTC
CASSLLGELNYGYTF
>TRBD2|TRBJ2-1|TRBV12-3/TRBV12-4|-
TGTGCCAGCAGCCTAGCGGGGCACAATGAGCAGTTCTTC
CASSLAGHNEQFF